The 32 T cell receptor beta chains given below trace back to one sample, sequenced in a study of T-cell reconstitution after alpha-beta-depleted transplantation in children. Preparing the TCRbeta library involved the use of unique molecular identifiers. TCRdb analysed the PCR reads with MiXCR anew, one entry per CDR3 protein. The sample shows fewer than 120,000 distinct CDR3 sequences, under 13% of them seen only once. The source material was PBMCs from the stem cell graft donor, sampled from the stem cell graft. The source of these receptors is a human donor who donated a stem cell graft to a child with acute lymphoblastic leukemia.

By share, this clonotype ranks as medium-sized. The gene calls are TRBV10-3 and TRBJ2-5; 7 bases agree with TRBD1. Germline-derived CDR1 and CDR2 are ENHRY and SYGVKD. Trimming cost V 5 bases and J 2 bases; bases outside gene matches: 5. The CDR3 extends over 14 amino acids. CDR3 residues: CAISPGQNQETQYF. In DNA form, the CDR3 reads TGTGCCATCAGTCCGGGACAGAATCAAGAGACCCAGTACTTC.

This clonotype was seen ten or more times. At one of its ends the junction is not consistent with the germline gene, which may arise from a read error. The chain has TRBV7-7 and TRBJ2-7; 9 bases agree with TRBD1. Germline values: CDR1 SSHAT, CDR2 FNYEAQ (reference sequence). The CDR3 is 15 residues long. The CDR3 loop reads CASSPGTGSPYEQYF. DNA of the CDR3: TGTGCTAGCAGCCCTGGGACAGGGAGTCCCTACGAGCAGTACTTC. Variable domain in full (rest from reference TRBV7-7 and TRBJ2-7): GAGVSQSPRYKVTKRGQDVTLRCDPISSHATLYWYQQALGQGPEFLTYFNYEAQPDKSGLPSDRFSAERPEGSISTLTIQRTEQRDSAMYRCASSPGTGSPYEQYFGPGTRLTVT.

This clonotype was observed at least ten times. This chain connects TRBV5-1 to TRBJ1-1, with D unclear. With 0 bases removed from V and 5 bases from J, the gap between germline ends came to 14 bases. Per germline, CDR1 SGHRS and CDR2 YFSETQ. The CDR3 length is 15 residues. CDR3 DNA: TGCGCCAGCAGCTTGGCCTGGGGTGGAGAAACTGAAGCTTTCTTT. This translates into CASSLAWGGETEAFF.

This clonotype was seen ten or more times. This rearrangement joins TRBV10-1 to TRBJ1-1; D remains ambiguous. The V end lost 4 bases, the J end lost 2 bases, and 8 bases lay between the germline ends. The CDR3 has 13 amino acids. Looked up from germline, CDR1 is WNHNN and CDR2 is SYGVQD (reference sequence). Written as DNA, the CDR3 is TGCGCCAGCAGTGGGACGGTCAACACTGAAGCTTTCTTT. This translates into CASSGTVNTEAFF.

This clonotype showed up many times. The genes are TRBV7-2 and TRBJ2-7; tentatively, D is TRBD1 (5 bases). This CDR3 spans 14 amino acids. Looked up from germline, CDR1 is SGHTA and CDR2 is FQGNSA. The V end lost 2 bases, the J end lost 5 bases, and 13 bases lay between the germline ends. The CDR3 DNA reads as TGTGCCAGCAGCTTATGGCTAGGGGTCCACGAGCAGTACTTC. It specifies CASSLWLGVHEQYF. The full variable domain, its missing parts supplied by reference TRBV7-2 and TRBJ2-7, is GAGVSQSPSNKVTEKGKDVELRCDPISGHTALYWYRQSLGQGLEFLIYFQGNSAPDKSGLPSDRFSAERTGGSVSTLTIQRTQQEDSAVYLCASSLWLGVHEQYFGPGTRLTVT.

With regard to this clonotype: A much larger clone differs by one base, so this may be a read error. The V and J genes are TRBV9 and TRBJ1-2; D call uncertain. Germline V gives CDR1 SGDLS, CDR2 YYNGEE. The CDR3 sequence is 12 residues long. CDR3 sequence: CASRVSGGGYTF. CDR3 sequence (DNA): TGTGCCAGCCGCGTATCCGGCGGGGGCTACACCTTC.

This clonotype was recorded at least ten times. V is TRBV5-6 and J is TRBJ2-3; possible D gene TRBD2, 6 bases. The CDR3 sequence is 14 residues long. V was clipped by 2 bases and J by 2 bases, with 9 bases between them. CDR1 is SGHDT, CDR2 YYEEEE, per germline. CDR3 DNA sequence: TGTGCCAGCAGCTTAACTAGCCACACAGATACGCAGTATTTT. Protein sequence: CASSLTSHTDTQYF. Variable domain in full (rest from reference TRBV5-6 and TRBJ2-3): DAGVTQSPTHLIKTRGQQVTLRCSPKSGHDTVSWYQQALGQGPQFIFQYYEEEERQRGNFPDRFSGHQFPNYSSELNVNALLLGDSALYLCASSLTSHTDTQYFGPGTRLTVL.

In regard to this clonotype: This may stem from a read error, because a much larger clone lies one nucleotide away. The CDR3 DNA follows: TGTGCCATCGGGGACAGGGCCGAGCAGTACTTC. Encoded protein: CAIGDRAEQYF. V is TRBV10-3 and J is TRBJ2-7, with TRBD1 matching 9 bases. The length of the CDR3 is 11 residues. Germline V CDR1 and CDR2: ENHRY, SYGVKD. V was clipped by 8 bases and J by 6 bases; unmatched bases: 2.

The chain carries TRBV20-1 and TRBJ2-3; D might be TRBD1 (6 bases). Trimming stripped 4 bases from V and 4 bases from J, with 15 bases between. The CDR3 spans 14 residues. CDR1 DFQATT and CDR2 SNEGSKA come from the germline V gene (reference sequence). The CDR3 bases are TGCAGTGCTACGGGGCGAGGGGGTGCAGATACGCAGTATTTT. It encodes CSATGRGGADTQYF.

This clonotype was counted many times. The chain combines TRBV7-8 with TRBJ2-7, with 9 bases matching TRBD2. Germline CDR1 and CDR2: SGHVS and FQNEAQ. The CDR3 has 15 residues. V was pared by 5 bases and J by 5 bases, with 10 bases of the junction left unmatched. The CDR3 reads CASSPIPSGANEQYF. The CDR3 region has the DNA TGTGCCAGCAGCCCGATACCTAGCGGGGCGAACGAGCAGTACTTC.

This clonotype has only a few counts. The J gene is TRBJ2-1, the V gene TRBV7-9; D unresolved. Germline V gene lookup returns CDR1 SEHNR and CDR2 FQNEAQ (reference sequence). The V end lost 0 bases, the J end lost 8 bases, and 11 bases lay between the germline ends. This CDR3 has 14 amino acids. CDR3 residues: CASSLAGRADEQFF. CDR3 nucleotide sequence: TGTGCCAGCAGCTTAGCTGGTCGGGCTGATGAGCAGTTCTTC.

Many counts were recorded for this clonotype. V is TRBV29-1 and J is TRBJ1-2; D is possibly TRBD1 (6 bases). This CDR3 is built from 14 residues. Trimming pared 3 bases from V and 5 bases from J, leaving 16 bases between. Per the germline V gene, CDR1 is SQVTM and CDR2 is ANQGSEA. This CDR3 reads CSVDRGLMGYGYTF. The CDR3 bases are TGCAGCGTTGACAGGGGTCTTATGGGGTATGGCTACACCTTC.

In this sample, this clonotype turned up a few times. The DNA of the CDR3 is TGTGCCAGCAGTTACGAGGGACACCACTACGAGCAGTACTTC. Translated: CASSYEGHHYEQYF. The J gene is TRBJ2-7, the V gene TRBV6-2 or TRBV6-3; D possibly corresponds to TRBD1 (6 bases). Trimming took 2 bases from V and 3 from J, leaving 11 bases between them. The CDR3 is 14 amino acids. Germline assignment: CDR1 MNHEY and CDR2 SVGEGT.

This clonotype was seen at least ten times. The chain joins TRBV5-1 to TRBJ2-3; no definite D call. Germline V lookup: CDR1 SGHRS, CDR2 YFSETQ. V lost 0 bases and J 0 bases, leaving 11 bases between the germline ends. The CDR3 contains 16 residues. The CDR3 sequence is CASSLAPPPSTDTQYF. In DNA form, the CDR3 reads TGCGCCAGCAGCTTGGCGCCTCCACCTAGCACAGATACGCAGTATTTT.

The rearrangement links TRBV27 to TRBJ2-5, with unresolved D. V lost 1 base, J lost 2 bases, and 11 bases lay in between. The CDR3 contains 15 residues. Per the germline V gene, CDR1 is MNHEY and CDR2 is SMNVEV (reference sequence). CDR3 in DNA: TGTGCCAGCAGTTTATACGGCAGGTTACAAGAGACCCAGTACTTC. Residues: CASSLYGRLQETQYF.

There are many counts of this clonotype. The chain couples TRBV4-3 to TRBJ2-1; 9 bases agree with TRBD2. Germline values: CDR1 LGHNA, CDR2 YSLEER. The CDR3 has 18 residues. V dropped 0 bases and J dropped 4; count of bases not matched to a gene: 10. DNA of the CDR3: TGCGCCAGCAGCCAAGATCTTGACCTAGCGGGAAGGTACAATGAGCAGTTCTTC. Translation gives CASSQDLDLAGRYNEQFF.

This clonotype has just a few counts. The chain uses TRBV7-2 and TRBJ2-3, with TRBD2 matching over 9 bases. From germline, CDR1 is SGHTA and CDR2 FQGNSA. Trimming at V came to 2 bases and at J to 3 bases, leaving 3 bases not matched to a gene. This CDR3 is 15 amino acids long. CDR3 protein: CASSLWLAGTDTQYF. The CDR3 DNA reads TGTGCCAGCAGCTTATGGCTAGCGGGGACAGATACGCAGTATTTT.

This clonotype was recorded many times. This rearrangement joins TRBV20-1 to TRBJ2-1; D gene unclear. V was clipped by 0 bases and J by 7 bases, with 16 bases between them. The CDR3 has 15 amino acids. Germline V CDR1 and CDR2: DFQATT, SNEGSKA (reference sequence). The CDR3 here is CSARDRARLTNEQFF. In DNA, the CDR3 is TGCAGTGCTAGAGATCGGGCTAGGCTAACTAATGAGCAGTTCTTC.

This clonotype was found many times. The CDR3 DNA follows: TGTGCCAGCAGTTTAAGGGCAGAAGGTATCAATGAGCAGTTCTTC. It specifies CASSLRAEGINEQFF. The V and J genes are TRBV12-3 or TRBV12-4 and TRBJ2-1; no clear D gene. The V end lost 2 bases, the J end lost 6 bases, and 14 bases lay between the germline ends. The CDR3 sequence is 15 residues long.

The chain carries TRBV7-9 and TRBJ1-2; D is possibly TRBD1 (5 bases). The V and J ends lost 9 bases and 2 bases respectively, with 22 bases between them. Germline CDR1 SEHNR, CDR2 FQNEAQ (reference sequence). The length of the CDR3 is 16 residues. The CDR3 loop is CARSPGPMGVNYGYTF. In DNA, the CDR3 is TGTGCCAGGAGCCCTGGTCCTATGGGGGTAAACTATGGCTACACCTTC.

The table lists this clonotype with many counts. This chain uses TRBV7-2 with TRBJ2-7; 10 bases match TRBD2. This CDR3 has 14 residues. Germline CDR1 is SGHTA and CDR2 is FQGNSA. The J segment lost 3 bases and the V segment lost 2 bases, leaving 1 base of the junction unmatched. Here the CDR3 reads CASSLSSGGYEQYF. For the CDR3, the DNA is TGTGCCAGCAGCTTATCTAGCGGGGGCTACGAGCAGTACTTC.

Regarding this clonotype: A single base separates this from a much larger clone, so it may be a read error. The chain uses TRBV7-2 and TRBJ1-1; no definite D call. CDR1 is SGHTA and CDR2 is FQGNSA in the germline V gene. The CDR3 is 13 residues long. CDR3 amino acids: CSSSPPLPTEAFF. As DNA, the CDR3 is TGTTCCAGCAGCCCCCCCCTCCCCACTGAAGCTTTCTTT.

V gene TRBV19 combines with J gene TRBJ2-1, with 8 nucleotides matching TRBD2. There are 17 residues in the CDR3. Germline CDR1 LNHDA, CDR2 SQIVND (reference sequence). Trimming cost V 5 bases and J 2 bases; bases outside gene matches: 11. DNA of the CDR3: TGTGCCAGTAGTCCCCACCTGAGCGGGAGCGCCTACAATGAGCAGTTCTTC. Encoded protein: CASSPHLSGSAYNEQFF.

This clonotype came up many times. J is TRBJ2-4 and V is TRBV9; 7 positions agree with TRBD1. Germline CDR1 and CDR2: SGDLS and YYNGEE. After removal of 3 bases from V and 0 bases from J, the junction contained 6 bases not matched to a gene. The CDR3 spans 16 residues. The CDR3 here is CASSEGAAVAKNIQYF. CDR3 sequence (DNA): TGTGCCAGCAGCGAGGGGGCAGCCGTAGCCAAAAACATTCAGTACTTC.

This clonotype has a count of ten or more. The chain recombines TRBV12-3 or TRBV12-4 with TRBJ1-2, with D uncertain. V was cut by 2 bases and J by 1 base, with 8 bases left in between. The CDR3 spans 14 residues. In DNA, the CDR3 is TGTGCCAGCAGTTTAAGCGGCATTAACTATGGCTACACCTTC. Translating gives CASSLSGINYGYTF.

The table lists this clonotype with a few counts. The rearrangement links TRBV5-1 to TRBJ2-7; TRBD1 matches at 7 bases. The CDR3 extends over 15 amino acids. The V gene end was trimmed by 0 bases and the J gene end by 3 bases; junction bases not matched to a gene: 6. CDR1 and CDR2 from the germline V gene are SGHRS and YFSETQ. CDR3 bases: TGCGCCAGCAGCTTGGGGACAGGCATGTACTACGAGCAGTACTTC. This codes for CASSLGTGMYYEQYF.

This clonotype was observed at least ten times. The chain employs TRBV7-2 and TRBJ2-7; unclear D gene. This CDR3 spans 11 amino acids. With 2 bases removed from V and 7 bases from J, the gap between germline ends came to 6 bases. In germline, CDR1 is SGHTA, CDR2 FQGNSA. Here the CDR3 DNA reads TGTGCCAGCAGCTTATTCCGGGAGCAGTACTTC. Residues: CASSLFREQYF. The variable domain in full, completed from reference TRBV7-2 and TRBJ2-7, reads GAGVSQSPSNKVTEKGKDVELRCDPISGHTALYWYRQSLGQGLEFLIYFQGNSAPDKSGLPSDRFSAERTGGSVSTLTIQRTQQEDSAVYLCASSLFREQYFGPGTRLTVT.

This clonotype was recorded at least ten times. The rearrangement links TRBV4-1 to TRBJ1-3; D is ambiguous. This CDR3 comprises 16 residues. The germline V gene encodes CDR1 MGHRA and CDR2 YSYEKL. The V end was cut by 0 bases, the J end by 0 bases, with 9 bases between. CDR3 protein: CASSQETAFSGNTIYF. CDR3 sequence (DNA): TGCGCCAGCAGCCAAGAAACGGCTTTCTCTGGAAACACCATATATTTT.

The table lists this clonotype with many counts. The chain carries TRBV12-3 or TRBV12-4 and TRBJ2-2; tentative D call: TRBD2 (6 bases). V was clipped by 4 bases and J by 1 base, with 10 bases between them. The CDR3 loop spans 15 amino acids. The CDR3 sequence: CASSSRGMNTGELFF. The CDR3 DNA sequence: TGTGCCAGCAGTTCCCGGGGGATGAACACCGGGGAGCTGTTTTTT.

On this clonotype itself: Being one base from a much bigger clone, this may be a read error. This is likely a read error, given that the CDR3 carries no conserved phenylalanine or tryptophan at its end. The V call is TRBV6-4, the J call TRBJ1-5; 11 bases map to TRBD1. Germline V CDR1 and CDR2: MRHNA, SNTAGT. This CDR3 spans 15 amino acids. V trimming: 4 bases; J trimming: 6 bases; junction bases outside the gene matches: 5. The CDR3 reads CASSGDRGFGQPQHL. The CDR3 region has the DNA TGTGCCAGCAGTGGGGACAGGGGGTTTGGTCAGCCCCAGCATTTG.

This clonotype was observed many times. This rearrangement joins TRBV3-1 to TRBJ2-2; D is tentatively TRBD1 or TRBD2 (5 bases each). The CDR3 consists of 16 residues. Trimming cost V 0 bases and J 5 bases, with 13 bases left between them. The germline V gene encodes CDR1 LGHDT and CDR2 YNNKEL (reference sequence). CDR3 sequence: CASSQDWRSGTGELFF. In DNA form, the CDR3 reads TGTGCCAGCAGCCAAGATTGGAGGTCAGGGACCGGGGAGCTGTTTTTT.

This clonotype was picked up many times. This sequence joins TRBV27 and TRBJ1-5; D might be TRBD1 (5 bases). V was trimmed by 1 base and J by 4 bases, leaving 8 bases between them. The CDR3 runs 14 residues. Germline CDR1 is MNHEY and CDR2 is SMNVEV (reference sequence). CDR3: CASSLLGANQPQHF. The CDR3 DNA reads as TGTGCCAGCAGTTTATTAGGGGCGAATCAGCCCCAGCATTTT.